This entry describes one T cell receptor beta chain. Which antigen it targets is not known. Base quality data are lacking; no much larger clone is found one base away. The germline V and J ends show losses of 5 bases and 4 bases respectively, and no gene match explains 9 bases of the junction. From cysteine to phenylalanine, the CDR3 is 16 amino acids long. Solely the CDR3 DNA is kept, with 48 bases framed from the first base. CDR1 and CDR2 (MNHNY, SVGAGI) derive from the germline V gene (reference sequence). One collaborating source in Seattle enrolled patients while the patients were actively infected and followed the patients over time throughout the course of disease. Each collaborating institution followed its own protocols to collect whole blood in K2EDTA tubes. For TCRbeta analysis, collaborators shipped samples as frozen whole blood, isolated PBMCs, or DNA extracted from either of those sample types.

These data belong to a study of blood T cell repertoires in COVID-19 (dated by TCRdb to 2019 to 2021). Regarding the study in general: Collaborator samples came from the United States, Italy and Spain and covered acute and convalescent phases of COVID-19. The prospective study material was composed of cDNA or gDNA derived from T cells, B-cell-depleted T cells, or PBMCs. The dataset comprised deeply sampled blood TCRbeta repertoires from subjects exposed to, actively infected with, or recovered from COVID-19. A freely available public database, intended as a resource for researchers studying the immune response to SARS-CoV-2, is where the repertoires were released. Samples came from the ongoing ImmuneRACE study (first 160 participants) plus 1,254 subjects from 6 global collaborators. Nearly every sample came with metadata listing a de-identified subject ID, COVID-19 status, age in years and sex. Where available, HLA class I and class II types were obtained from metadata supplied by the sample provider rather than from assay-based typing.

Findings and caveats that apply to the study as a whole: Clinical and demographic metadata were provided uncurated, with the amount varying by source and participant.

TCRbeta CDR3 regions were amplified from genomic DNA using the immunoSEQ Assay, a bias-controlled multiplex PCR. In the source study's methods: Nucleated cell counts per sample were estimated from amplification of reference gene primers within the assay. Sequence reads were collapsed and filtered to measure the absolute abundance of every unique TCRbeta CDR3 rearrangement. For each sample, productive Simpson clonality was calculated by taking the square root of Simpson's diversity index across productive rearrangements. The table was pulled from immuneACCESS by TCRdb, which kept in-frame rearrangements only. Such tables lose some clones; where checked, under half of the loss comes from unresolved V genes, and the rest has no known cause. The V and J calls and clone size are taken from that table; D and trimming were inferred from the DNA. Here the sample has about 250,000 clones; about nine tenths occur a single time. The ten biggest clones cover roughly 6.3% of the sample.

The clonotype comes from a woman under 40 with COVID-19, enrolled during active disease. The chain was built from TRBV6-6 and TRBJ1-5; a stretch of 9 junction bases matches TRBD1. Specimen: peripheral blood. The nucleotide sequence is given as TGTGCCAGCAGTCACGGGACAGGGAGGTCAAATCAGCCCCAGCATTTT. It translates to CASSHGTGRSNQPQHF.